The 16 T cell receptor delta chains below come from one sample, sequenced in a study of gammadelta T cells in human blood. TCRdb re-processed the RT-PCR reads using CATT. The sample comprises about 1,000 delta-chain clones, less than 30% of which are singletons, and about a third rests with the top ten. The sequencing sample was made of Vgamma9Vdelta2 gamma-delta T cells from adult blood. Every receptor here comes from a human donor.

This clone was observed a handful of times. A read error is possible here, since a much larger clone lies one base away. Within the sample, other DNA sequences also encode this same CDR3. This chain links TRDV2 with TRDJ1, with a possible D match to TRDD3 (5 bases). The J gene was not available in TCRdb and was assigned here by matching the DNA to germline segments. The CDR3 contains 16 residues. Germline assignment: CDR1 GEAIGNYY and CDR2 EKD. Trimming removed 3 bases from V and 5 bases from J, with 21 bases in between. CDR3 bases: TGTGCCTGTGACGGGGTCGGGGGGCTAAGTGCTGATAAACTCATCTTT. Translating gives CACDGVGGLSADKLIF.

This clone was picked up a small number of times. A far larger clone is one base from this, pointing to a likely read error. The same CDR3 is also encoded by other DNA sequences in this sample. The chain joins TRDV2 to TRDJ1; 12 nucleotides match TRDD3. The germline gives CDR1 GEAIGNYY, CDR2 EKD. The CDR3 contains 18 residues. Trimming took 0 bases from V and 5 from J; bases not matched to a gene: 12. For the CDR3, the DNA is TGTGCCTGTGACACCCTTAATCTGGGGGATACGTTTCCAGATAAACTCATCTTT. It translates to CACDTLNLGDTFPDKLIF.

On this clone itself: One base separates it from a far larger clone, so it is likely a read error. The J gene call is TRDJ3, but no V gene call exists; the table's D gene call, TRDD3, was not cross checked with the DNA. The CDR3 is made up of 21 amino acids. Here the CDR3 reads CAGDTAGQGTRHSWDTRQMFF. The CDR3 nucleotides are TGTGCCGGTGACACGGCCGGACAGGGGACCCGACACTCCTGGGACACCCGACAGATGTTTTTC.

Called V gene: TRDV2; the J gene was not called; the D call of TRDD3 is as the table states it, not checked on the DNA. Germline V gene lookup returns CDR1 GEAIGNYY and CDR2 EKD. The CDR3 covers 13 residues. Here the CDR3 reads CACELLGDNVVIF. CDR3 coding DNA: TGTGCCTGCGAGCTACTGGGGGATAATGTGGTCATCTTT.

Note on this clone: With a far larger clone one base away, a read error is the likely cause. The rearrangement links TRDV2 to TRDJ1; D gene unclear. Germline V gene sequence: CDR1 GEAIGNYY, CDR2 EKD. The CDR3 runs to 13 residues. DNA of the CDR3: TGTGCCTGTGACGCAGTGAGAACCGATAAACGCATCTTT. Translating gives CACDAVRTDKRIF.

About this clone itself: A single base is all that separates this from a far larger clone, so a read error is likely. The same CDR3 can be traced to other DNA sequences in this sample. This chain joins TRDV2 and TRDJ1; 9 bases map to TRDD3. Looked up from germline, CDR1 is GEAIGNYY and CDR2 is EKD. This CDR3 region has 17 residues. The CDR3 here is CACDLLGESNHTDKLIF. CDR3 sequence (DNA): TGTGCCTGTGACTTACTGGGGGAGAGTAATCACACTGATAAACTCATCTTT.

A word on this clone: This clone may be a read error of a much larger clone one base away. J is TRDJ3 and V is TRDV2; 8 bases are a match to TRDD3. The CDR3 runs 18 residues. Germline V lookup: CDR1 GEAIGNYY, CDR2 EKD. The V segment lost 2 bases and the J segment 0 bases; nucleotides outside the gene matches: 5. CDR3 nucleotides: TGTGCCTGTGACAAACTGGGGGGCAACTCCTGGGACACCCGACAGATGTTTTTC. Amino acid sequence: CACDKLGGNSWDTRQMFF.

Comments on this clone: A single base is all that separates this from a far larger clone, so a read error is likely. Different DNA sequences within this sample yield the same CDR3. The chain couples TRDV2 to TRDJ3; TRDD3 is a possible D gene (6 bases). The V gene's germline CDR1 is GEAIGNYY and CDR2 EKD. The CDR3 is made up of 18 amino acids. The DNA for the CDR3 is TGTGCCTGTGACACCATGGTGGGGGGCTCCTGGGACACACGACAGATGTTTTTC. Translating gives CACDTMVGGSWDTRQMFF.

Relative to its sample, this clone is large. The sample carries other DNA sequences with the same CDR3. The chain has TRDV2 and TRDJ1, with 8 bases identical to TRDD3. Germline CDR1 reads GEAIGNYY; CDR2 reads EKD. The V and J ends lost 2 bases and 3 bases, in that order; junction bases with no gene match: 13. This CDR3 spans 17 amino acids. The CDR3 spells CACDIAGGKKYADKLIF. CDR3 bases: TGTGCCTGTGACATTGCTGGGGGAAAGAAGTATGCCGATAAACTCATCTTT.

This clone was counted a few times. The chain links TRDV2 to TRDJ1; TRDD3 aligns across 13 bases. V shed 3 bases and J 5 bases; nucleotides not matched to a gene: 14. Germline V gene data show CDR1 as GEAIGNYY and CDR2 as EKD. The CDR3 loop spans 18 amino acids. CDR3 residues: CACDALVLGDTHGDKLIF. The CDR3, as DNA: TGTGCCTGTGACGCCCTAGTACTGGGGGATACGCATGGTGATAAACTCATCTTT.

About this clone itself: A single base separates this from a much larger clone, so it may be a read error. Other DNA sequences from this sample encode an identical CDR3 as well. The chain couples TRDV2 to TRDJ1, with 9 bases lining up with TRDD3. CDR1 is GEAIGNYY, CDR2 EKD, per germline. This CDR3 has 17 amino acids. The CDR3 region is CACDSLLGDSYTDKLIF. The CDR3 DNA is TGTGCCTGTGACTCCCTACTGGGGGACTCGTACACTGATAAACTCATCTTT.

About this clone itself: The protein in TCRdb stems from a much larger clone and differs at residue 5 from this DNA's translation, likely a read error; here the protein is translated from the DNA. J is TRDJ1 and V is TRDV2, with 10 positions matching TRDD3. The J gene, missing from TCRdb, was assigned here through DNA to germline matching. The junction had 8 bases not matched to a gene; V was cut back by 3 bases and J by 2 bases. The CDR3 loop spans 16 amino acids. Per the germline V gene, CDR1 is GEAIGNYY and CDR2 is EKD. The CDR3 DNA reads TGTGCCTGTGACGCCCTGGGGGATAGATCGACCGATAAACTCATCTTT. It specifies CACDALGDRSTDKLIF.

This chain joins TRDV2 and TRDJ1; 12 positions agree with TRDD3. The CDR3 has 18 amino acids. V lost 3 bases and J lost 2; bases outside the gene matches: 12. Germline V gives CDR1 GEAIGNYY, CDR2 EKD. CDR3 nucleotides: TGTGCCTGTGACGAGATAATACTGGGGGATACCAGGACCGATAAACTCATCTTT. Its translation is CACDEIILGDTRTDKLIF.

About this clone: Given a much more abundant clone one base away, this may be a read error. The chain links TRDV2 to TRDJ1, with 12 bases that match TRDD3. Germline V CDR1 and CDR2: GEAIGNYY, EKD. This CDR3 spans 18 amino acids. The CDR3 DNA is TGTGCCCGTGACCCTGTACTGGGGGATACCCTCCGAACCGATAAACTCATCTTT. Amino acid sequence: CARDPVLGDTLRTDKLIF.

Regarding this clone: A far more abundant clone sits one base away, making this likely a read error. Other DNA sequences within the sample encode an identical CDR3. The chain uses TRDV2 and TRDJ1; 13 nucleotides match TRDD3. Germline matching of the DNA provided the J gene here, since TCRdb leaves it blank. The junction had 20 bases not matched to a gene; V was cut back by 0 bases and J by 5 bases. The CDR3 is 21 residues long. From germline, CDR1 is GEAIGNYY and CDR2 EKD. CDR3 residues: CACDTVTVLGDTKRSTDKLIF. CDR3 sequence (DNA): TGTGCCTGTGACACCGTGACAGTACTGGGGGATACGAAGCGTAGCACTGATAAACTCATCTTT.

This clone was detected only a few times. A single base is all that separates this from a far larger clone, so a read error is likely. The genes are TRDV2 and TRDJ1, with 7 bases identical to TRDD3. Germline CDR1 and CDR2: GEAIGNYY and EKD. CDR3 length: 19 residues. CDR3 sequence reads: CACDYLLGISQGATDKRIF. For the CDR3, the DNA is TGTGCCTGTGACTACTTACTGGGGATCAGTCAGGGGGCCACCGATAAACGCATCTTT.